These T cell receptor beta chains were read from a single sample in a study of blood T cell repertoires in COVID-19. Produced via immunoSEQ multiplex PCR; TCRdb's table is partial and in-frame only. There are about 180,000 clones in the sample; approximately 83% occur only once, and 9.5% to 13% lies in the top ten. The specimen was peripheral blood. The receptor source for this set is a human donor with active or convalescent COVID-19. The donor label of this sample is uncertain. The CDR3 runs from the conserved cysteine through the conserved F or W. A D gene is named only where the DNA matches it firmly. Size tells how often a clone was seen (once, few, many) or the class of an expanded clone, and some rows leave it out.

j_call | d_call | clone_size | v_call | cdr3_aa | cdr3_nt
TRBJ1-4 | . | . | TRBV15 | CATSRGGRGNEKLFF | TGTGCCACCAGCAGAGGGGGCAGGGGTAATGAAAAACTGTTTTTT
TRBJ2-3 | TRBD2 | . | TRBV5-4 | CASSEGLAGADTQYF | TGTGCCAGCAGCGAGGGACTAGCGGGGGCAGATACGCAGTATTTT
TRBJ2-4 | TRBD1 | . | TRBV27 | CASSFTGAEGIQYF | TGTGCCAGCAGTTTTACAGGGGCTGAGGGCATTCAGTACTTC
TRBJ2-2 | TRBD2 | . | TRBV10-2 | CATAGGLYAGELFF | TGCGCCACCGCGGGGGGGTTATACGCCGGGGAGCTGTTTTTT
TRBJ1-5 | . | many | TRBV12-2 | CASRLALPPDRRQPQHF | TGTGCAAGTCGCTTAGCCCTGCCCCCGGACAGGCGTCAGCCCCAGCATTTT
TRBJ2-3 | TRBD2 | . | TRBV13 | CASSFPVAGEQYF | TGTGCCAGCAGCTTTCCCGTAGCGGGGGAACAGTATTTT
TRBJ2-5 | . | . | TRBV2 | CASRMDRNKETQYF | TGTGCCAGCAGGATGGACAGAAACAAAGAGACCCAGTACTTC
TRBJ1-5 | . | . | TRBV5-1 | CASSFFGNQPQHF | TGCGCCAGCAGCTTCTTCGGCAATCAGCCCCAGCATTTT
TRBJ2-1 | . | . | TRBV19 | CASSPRSSLSYNEQFF | TGTGCCAGTAGTCCCCGTAGCTCCCTCTCCTACAATGAGCAGTTCTTC
TRBJ2-7 | TRBD1 | . | TRBV5-1 | CASSLEGQGTYEQYF | TGCGCCAGCAGCTTGGAGGGACAGGGGACCTACGAGCAGTACTTC
TRBJ1-2 | TRBD1 | . | TRBV19 | CASSPGQGFDYTF | TGTGCCAGTAGCCCGGGACAGGGGTTCGACTACACCTTC
TRBJ2-1 | TRBD1 | . | TRBV3-1/TRBV3-2 | CASSQRWGDRGSYNEQFF | TGTGCCAGCAGCCAGAGATGGGGGGACAGGGGATCCTACAATGAGCAGTTCTTC
TRBJ2-7 | . | . | TRBV5-1 | CASSSPDSYFYEQYF | TGCGCCAGCAGCTCACCCGACAGTTACTTCTACGAGCAGTACTTC
TRBJ1-1 | . | . | TRBV15 | CATSNPSNTEAFF | TGTGCCACCAGCAATCCCTCGAACACTGAAGCTTTCTTT
TRBJ1-2 | . | . | TRBV6-1 | CASSETGYYGYTF | TGTGCCAGCAGTGAAACAGGTTACTATGGCTACACCTTC
TRBJ2-7 | TRBD2 | . | TRBV7-2 | CASSPGLAGAHEQYF | TGTGCCAGCAGCCCGGGACTAGCGGGGGCTCACGAGCAGTACTTC
TRBJ2-1 | TRBD2 | . | TRBV9 | CASSSNNIAGGLDNEQFF | TGTGCCAGCAGCTCAAACAATATAGCGGGGGGGCTAGATAATGAGCAGTTCTTC
TRBJ2-1 | . | . | TRBV7-3 | CASSPRSGNEQFF | TGTGCCAGCAGCCCTCGGTCTGGTAATGAGCAGTTCTTC
TRBJ2-7 | . | . | TRBV4-1 | CASSQAGRGRPEQYF | TGCGCCAGCAGCCAAGCAGGAAGGGGCCGCCCGGAGCAGTACTTC
TRBJ2-1 | . | . | TRBV11-2 | CASSPQRARNEQFF | TGTGCCAGCAGCCCTCAAAGAGCAAGAAATGAGCAGTTCTTC
TRBJ2-1 | TRBD2 | . | TRBV7-3 | CASSLIAGASYNEQFF | TGTGCCAGCAGCTTAATAGCGGGAGCATCATACAATGAGCAGTTCTTC
TRBJ2-3 | . | . | TRBV27 | CASRRPRRTKTTDTQYF | TGTGCCAGCAGGCGCCCCCGGCGAACTAAAACCACAGATACGCAGTATTTT
TRBJ2-5 | TRBD1 | . | TRBV9 | CASSARTGRETQYF | TGTGCCAGCAGCGCCCGGACAGGGCGAGAGACCCAGTACTTC
TRBJ2-3 | . | . | TRBV10-3 | CAIRTQGLMTDTQYF | TGTGCCATCAGGACTCAGGGCCTAATGACAGATACGCAGTATTTT
TRBJ1-6 | . | once | TRBV9 | CASSPVGESPLHF | TGTGCCAGCAGCCCTGTAGGAGAGTCACCCCTCCACTTT
TRBJ2-7 | TRBD2 | . | TRBV15 | CATSRGDRTSGDEQYF | TGTGCCACCAGCAGAGGAGACCGGACTAGCGGGGACGAGCAGTACTTC
TRBJ2-7 | . | . | TRBV4-2 | CASSQDWGEDSYEQYF | TGTGCCAGCAGCCAAGACTGGGGGGAGGACTCCTACGAGCAGTACTTC
TRBJ1-1 | . | . | TRBV29-1 | CSVARVANTEAFF | TGCAGCGTGGCGCGGGTCGCGAACACTGAAGCTTTCTTT
TRBJ2-6 | . | . | TRBV5-5 | CASSFLPLSNSGANVLTF | TGTGCCAGCAGCTTTCTCCCTCTTAGTAACTCTGGGGCCAACGTCCTGACTTTC
TRBJ1-5 | . | . | TRBV6-5 | CASSKTADQHF | TGTGCCAGCAGTAAAACAGCAGACCAGCATTTT
TRBJ1-1 | . | . | TRBV13 | CASSLDQRNMNTEAFF | TGTGCCAGCAGCTTAGACCAGCGCAACATGAACACTGAAGCTTTCTTT
TRBJ2-3 | . | . | TRBV29-1 | CSVGRVPGTTDTQYF | TGCAGCGTTGGGAGGGTCCCAGGCACCACGGATACGCAGTATTTT